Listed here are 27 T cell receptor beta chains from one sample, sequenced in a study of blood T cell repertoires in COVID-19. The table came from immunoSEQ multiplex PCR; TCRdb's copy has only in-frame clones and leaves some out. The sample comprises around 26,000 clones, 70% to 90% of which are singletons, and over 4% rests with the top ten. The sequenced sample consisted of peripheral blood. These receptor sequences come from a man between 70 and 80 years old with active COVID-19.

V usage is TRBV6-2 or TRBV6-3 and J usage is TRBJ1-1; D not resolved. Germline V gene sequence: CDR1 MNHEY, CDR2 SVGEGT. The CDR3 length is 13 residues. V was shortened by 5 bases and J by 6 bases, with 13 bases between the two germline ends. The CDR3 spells CASSLSGVAEAFF. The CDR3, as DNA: TGTGCCAGCAGTCTTAGTGGAGTGGCTGAAGCTTTCTTT.

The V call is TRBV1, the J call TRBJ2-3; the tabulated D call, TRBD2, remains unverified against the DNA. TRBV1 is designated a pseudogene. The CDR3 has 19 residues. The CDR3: CTSSQWSSGGRERTDTQYF. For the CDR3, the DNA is TGCACCAGCAGCCAATGGTCTAGCGGGGGGAGAGAGAGGACAGATACGCAGTATTTT.

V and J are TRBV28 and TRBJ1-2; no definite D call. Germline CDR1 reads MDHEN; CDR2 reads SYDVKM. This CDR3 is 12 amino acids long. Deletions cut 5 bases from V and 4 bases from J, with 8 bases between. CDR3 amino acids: CASSRGFYGYTF. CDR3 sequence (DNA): TGTGCCAGCAGTCGAGGGTTCTATGGCTACACCTTC.

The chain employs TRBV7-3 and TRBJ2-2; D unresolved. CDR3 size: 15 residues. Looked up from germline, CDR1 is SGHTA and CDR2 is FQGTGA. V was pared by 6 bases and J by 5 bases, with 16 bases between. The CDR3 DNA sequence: TGTGCCAGCAGTCTGACTCACTTAGTAACCGGGGAGCTGTTTTTT. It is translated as CASSLTHLVTGELFF.

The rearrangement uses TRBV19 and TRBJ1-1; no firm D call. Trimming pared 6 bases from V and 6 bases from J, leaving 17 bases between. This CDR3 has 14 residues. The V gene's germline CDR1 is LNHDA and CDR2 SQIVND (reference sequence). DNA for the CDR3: TGTGCCAGTAGCCCCCGGGATTACACTGCTGAAGCTTTCTTT. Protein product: CASSPRDYTAEAFF.

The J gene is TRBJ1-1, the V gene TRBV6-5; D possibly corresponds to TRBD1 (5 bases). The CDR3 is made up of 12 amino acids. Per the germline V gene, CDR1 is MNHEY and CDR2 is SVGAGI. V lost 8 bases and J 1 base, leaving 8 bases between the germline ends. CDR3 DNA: TGTGCCAGCCGGGACTGGAACACTGAAGCTTTCTTT. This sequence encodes CASRDWNTEAFF.

The CDR3 sequence is CASSSSGADEQFF. The CDR3 DNA reads TGCGCCAGCAGCTCTAGCGGGGCGGATGAGCAGTTCTTC. The V gene is TRBV5-1, the J gene TRBJ2-1; 9 bases match TRBD2. The CDR3 is 13 amino acids. In germline, CDR1 is SGHRS, CDR2 YFSETQ. Unmatched junction bases numbered 3, after V lost 3 bases and J lost 8 bases.

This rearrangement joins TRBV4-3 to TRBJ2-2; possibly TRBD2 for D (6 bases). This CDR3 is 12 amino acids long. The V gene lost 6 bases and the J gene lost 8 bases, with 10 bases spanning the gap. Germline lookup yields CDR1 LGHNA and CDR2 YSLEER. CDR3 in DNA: TGCGCCAGCAGTCCCGGGACTGGGGAGCTGTTTTTT. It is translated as CASSPGTGELFF.

CDR3 protein: CASSPQPQGSLAKNIQYF. In DNA form, the CDR3 reads TGTGCCAGCAGCCCCCAGCCACAGGGTTCTCTAGCCAAAAACATTCAGTACTTC. This chain links TRBV7-3 with TRBJ2-4, with D possibly being TRBD1 (6 bases). V dropped 5 bases and J dropped 0 bases, with 20 bases sitting between them. Germline CDR1 is SGHTA and CDR2 is FQGTGA. The CDR3 has 18 amino acids.

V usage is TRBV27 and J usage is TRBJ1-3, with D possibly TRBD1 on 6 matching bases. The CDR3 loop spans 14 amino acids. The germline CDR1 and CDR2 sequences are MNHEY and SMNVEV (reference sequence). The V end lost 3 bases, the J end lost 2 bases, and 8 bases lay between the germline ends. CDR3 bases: TGTGCCAGCAGTTTCACAGGGACTGGAAACACCATATATTTT. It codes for CASSFTGTGNTIYF.

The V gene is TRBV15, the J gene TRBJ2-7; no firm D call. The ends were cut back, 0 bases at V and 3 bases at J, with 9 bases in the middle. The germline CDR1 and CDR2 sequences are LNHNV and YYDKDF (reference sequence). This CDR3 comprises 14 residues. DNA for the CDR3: TGTGCCACCAGCAGAGATGTATCAGGCTACGAGCAGTACTTC. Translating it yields CATSRDVSGYEQYF.

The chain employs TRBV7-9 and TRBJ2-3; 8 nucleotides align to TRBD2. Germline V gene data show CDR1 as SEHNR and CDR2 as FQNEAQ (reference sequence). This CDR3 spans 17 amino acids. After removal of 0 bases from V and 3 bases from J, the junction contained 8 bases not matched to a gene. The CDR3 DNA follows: TGTGCCAGCAGCTTAGCCCTACCAGCGGGGGCTACAGATACGCAGTATTTT. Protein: CASSLALPAGATDTQYF.

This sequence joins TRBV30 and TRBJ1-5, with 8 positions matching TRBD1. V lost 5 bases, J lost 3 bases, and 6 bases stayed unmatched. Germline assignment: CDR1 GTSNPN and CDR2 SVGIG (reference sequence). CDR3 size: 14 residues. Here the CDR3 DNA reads TGTGCCTGGGTGGACAGGGCCATCAATCAGCCCCAGCATTTT. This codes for CAWVDRAINQPQHF. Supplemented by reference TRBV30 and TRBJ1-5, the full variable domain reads SQTIHQWPATLVQPVGSPLSLECTVEGTSNPNLYWYRQAAGRGLQLLFYSVGIGQISSEVPQNLSASRPQDRQFILSSKKLLLSDSGFYLCAWVDRAINQPQHFGDGTRLSIL.

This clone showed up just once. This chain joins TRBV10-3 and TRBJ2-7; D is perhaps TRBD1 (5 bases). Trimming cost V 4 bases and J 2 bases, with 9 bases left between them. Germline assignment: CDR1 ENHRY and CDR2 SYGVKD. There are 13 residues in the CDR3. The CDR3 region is CAISGGGPYEQYF. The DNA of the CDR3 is TGTGCCATCAGTGGGGGCGGACCCTACGAGCAGTACTTC.

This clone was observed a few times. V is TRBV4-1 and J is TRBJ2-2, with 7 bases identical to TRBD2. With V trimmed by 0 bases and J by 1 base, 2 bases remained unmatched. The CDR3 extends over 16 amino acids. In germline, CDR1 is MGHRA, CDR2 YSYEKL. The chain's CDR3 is CASSQEGGRNTGELFF. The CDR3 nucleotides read TGCGCCAGCAGCCAAGAAGGCGGGAGGAACACCGGGGAGCTGTTTTTT.

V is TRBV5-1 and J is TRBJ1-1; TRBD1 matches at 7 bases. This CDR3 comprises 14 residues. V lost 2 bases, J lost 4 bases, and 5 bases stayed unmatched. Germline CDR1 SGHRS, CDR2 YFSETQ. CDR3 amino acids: CASSFGGGGTEAFF. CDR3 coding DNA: TGCGCCAGCAGCTTTGGAGGGGGCGGCACTGAAGCTTTCTTT.

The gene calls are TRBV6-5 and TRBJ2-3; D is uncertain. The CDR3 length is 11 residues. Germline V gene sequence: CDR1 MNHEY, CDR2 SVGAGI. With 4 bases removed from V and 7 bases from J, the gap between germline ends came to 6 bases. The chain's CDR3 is CASSSLNTQYF. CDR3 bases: TGTGCCAGCAGTTCCTTAAATACGCAGTATTTT.

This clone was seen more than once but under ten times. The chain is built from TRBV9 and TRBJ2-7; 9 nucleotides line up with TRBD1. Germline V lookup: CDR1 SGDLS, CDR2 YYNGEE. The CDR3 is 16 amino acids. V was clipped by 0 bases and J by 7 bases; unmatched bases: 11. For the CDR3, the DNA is TGTGCCAGCAGCGTAGGTACCCCAGACAGGGGGAGGGAGCAGTACTTC. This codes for CASSVGTPDRGREQYF. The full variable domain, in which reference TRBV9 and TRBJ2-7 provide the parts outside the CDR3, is DSGVTQTPKHLITATGQRVTLRCSPRSGDLSVYWYQQSLDQGLQFLIQYYNGEERAKGNILERFSAQQFPDLHSELNLSSLELGDSALYFCASSVGTPDRGREQYFGPGTRLTVT.

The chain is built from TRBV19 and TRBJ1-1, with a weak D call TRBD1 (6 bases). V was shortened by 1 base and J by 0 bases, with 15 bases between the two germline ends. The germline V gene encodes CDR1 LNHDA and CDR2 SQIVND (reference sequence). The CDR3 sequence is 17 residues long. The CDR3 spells CASSIVGQPKMNTEAFF. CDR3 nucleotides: TGTGCCAGTAGTATAGTTGGACAGCCGAAAATGAACACTGAAGCTTTCTTT.

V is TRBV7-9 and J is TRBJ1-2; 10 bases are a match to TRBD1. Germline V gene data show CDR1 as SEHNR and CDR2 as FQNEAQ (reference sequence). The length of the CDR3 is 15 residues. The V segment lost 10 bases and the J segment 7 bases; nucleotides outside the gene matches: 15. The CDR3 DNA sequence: TGTGCCACCCCCCGGACAGGGGGTGGTTTTTCTGGCTACACCTTC. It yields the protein CATPRTGGGFSGYTF.

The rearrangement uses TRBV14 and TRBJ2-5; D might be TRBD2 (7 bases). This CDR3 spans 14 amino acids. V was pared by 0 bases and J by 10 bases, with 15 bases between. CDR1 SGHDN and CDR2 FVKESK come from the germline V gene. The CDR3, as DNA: TGTGCCAGCAGCCAAGATCATGGGGGCGGGAGCCAGTACTTC. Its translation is CASSQDHGGGSQYF.

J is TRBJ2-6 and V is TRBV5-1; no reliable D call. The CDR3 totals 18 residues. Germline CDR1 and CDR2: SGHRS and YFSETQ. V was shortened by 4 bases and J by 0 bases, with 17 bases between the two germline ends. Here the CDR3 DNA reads TGCGCCAGCAGCGCGAATTATGGTGGTTTCTCTGGGGCCAACGTCCTGACTTTC. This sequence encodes CASSANYGGFSGANVLTF.

The CDR3 DNA reads as TGTGCCAGCAGCAGTGGACTAGCGGGGAGGGGAGAGACCCAGTACTTC. Residues: CASSSGLAGRGETQYF. The chain couples TRBV7-9 to TRBJ2-5, with 12 bases aligning to TRBD2. The CDR3 is made up of 16 amino acids. The J segment lost 4 bases and the V segment lost 5 bases, leaving 8 bases of the junction unmatched. Per germline, CDR1 SEHNR and CDR2 FQNEAQ (reference sequence).

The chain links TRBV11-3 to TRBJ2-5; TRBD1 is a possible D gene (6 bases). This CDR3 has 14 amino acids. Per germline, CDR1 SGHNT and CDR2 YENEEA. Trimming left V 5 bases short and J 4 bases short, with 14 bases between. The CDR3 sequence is CASSETGLRETQYF. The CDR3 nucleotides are TGTGCCAGCAGCGAAACAGGGTTGAGAGAGACCCAGTACTTC.

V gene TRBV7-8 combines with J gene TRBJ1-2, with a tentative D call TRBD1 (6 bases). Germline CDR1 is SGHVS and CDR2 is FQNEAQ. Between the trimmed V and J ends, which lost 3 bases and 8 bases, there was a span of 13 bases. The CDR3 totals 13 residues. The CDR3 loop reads CASSLGAREGYTF. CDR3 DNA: TGTGCCAGCAGCTTGGGGGCCAGGGAGGGCTACACCTTC.

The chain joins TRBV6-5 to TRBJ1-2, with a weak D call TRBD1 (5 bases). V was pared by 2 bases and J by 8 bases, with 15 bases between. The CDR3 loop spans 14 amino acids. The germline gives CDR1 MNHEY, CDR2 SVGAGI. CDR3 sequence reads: CASSYLGLKGGYTF. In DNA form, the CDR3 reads TGTGCCAGCAGTTACCTTGGGCTAAAGGGGGGCTACACCTTC.

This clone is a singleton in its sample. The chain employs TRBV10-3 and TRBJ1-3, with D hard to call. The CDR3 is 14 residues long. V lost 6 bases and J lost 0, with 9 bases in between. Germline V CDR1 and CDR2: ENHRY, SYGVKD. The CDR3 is CAIRKTSSGNTIYF. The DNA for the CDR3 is TGTGCCATCAGGAAGACATCCTCTGGAAACACCATATATTTT.